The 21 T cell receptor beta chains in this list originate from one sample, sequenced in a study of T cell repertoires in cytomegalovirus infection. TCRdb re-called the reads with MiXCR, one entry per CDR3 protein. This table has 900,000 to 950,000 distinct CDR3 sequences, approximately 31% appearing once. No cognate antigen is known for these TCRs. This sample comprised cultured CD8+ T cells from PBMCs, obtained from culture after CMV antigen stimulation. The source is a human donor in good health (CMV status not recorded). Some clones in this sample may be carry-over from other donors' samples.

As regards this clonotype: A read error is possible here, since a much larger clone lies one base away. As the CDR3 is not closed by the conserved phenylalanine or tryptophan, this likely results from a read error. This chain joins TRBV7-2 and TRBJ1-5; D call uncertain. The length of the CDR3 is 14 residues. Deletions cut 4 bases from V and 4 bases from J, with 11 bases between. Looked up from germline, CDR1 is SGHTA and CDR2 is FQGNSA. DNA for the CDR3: TGTGCCAGCAGCTCCGCCGGCTTTAATCAGCCCCAGCATGTT. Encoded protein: CASSSAGFNQPQHV.

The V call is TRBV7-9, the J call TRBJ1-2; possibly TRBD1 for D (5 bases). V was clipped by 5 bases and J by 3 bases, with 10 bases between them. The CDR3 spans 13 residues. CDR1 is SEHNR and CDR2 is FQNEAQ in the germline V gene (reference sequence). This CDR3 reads CASSRRGDYGYTF. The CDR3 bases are TGTGCCAGCAGCCGACGGGGGGACTATGGCTACACCTTC.

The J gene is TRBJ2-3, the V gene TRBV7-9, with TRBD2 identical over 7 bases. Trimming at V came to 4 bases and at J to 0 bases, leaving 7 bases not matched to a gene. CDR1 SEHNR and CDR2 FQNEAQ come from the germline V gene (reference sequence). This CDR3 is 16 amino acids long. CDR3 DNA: TGTGCCAGCAGCTCCCCACTAGCGCCTAGCACAGATACGCAGTATTTT. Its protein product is CASSSPLAPSTDTQYF.

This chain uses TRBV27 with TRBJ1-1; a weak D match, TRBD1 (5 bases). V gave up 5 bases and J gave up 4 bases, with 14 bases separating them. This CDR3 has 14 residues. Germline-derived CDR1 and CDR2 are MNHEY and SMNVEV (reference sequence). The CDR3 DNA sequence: TGTGCCAGCAGTCCGGACACGATAGGCACTGAAGCTTTCTTT. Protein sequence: CASSPDTIGTEAFF.

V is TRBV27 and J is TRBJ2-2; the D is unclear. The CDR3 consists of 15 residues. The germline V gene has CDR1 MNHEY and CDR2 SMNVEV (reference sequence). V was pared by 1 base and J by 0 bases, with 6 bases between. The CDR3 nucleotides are TGTGCCAGCAGTTTATACTGGGCGAACACCGGGGAGCTGTTTTTT. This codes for CASSLYWANTGELFF.

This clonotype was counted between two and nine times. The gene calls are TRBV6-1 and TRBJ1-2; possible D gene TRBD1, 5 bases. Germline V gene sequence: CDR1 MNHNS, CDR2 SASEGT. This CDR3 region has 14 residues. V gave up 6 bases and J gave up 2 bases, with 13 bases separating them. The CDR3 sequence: CASRPRGGNYGYTF. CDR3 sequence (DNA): TGTGCCAGCAGACCTCGCGGGGGGAACTATGGCTACACCTTC.

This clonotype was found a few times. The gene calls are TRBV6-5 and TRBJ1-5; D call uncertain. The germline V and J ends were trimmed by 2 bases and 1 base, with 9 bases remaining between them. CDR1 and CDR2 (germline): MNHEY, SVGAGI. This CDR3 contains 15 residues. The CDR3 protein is CASSYRVGSNQPQHF. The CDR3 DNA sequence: TGTGCCAGCAGTTACAGGGTGGGAAGCAATCAGCCCCAGCATTTT.

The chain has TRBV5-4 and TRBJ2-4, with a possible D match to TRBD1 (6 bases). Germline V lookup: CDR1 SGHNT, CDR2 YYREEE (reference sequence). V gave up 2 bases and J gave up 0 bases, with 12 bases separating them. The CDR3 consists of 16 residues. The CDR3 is CASSFRQDLAKNIQYF. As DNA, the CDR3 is TGTGCCAGCAGCTTCCGACAGGACCTAGCCAAAAACATTCAGTACTTC.

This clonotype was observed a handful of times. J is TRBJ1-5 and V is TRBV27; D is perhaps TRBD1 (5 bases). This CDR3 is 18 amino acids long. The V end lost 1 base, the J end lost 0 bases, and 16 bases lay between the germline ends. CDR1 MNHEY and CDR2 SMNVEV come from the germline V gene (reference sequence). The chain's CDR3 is CASSLFAGSLDSNQPQHF. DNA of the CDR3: TGTGCCAGCAGTTTATTCGCAGGGTCCCTAGATAGCAATCAGCCCCAGCATTTT.

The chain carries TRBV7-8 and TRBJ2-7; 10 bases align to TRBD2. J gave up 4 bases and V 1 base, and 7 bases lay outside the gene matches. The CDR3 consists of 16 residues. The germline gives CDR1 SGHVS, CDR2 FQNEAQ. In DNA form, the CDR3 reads TGTGCCAGCAGCTTAGAACTAGCGGGGAAACAGTACGAGCAGTACGTC. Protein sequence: CASSLELAGKQYEQYV.

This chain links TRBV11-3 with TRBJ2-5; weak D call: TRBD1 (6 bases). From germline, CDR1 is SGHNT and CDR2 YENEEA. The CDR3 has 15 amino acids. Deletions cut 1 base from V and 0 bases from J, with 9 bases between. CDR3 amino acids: CASSLGGDNQETQYF. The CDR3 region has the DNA TGTGCCAGCAGCTTAGGAGGGGACAACCAAGAGACCCAGTACTTC.

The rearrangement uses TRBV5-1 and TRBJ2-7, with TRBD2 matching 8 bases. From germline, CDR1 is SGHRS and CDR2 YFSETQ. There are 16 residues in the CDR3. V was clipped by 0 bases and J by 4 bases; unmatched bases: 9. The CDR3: CASSLAGASGQYEQYF. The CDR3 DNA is TGCGCCAGCAGCTTGGCCGGCGCTAGCGGGCAGTACGAGCAGTACTTC.

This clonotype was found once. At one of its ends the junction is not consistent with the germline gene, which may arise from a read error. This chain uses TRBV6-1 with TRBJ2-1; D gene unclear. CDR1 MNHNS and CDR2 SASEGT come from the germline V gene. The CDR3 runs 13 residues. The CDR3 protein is CASSEAAHNEQFF. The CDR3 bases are TGTGCCAGCAGTGAAGCCGCGCACAATGAGCAATTCTTC.

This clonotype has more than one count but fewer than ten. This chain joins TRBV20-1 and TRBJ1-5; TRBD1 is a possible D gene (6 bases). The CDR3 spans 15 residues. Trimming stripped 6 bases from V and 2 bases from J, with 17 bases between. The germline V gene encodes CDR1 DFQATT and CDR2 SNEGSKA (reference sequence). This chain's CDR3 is CSAPTGMIGNQPQHF. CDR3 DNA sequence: TGCAGTGCACCCACAGGGATGATCGGCAATCAGCCCCAGCATTTT.

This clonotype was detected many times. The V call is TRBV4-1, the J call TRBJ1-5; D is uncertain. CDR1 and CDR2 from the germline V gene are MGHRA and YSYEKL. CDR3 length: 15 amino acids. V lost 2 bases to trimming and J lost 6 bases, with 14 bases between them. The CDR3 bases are TGCGCCAGCAGCCAATTCCCCTTTGTGGGTCAGCCCCAGCATTTT. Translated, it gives CASSQFPFVGQPQHF.

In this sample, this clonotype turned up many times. Here the CDR3 DNA reads TGTGCCAGCAGCATCCTCAAGGGGCGCCCCTCTGGAAACACCATATATTTT. Translation gives CASSILKGRPSGNTIYF. J is TRBJ1-3 and V is TRBV7-2; D might be TRBD1 (5 bases). The CDR3 spans 17 residues. Per germline, CDR1 SGHTA and CDR2 FQGNSA. V lost 5 bases and J 0 bases, leaving 17 bases between the germline ends.

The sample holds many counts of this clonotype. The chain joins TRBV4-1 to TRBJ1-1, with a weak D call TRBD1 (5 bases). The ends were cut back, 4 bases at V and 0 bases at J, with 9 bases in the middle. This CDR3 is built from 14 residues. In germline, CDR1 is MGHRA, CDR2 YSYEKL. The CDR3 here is CASSPRAMNTEAFF. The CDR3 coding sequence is TGCGCCAGCAGCCCCAGGGCGATGAACACTGAAGCTTTCTTT.

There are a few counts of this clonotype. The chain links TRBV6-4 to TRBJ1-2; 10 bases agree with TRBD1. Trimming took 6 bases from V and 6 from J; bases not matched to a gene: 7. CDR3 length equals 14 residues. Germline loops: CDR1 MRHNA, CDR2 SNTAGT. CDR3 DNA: TGTGCCAGCAGCGAAACCGGGACAGGGGATGGCTACACCTTC. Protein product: CASSETGTGDGYTF.

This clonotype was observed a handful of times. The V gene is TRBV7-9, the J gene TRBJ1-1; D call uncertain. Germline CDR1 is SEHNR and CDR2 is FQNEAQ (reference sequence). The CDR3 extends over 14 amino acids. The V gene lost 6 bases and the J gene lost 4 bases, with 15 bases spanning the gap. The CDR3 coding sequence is TGTGCCAGCAGTTCTATCCAAAGGATCACTGAAGCTTTCTTT. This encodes CASSSIQRITEAFF.

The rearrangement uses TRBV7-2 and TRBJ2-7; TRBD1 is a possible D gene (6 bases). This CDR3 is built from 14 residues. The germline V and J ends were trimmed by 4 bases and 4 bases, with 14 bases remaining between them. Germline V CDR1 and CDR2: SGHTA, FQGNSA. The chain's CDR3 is CASSWDNAPYEQYF. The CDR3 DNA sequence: TGTGCCAGCAGCTGGGACAACGCCCCTTACGAGCAGTACTTC.

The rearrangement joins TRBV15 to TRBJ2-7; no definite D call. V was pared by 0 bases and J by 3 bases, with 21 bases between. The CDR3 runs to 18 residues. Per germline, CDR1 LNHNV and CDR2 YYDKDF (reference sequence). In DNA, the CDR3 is TGTGCCACCAGCAGAGATGAGGAAGTGGGCTTCAACAACTACGAGCAGTACGTC. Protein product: CATSRDEEVGFNNYEQYV.